Each of the 9 T cell receptor beta chains below was sequenced from the same sample in a study of breast tumors, draining lymph nodes, adjacent tissues. Axillary draining lymph nodes of breast cancer patients supplied the node samples. TCRdb itself ran the multiplex PCR reads through MiXCR, one entry per CDR3 protein. In the table there are approximately 150,000 distinct CDR3 sequences, 30% to 40% of which are singletons. Sequenced sample: axillary lymph node tissue. These receptors all stem from a female donor with breast cancer. Some clones in this sample may be carry-over from other donors' samples.

This clonotype was observed a few times. This chain joins TRBV7-9 and TRBJ1-4, with TRBD1 as a possible D gene (5 bases). V was clipped by 4 bases and J by 4 bases, with 7 bases between them. Germline V gene lookup returns CDR1 SEHNR and CDR2 FQNEAQ (reference sequence). This CDR3 region has 13 residues. The DNA of the CDR3 is TGTGCCAGCAGCTACGGGGGTAATGAAAAACTGTTTTTT. This codes for CASSYGGNEKLFF.

In this sample, this clonotype turned up many times. The chain employs TRBV11-2 and TRBJ2-7, with D hard to call. CDR1 and CDR2 from the germline V gene are SGHAT and FQNNGV. This CDR3 spans 14 amino acids. The V end lost 4 bases, the J end lost 3 bases, and 13 bases lay between the germline ends. CDR3 residues: CASSSVNADYEQYF. The CDR3 nucleotides are TGTGCCAGCAGCTCCGTGAACGCGGACTACGAGCAGTACTTC. The full variable domain, completed using reference TRBV11-2 and TRBJ2-7, is EAGVAQSPRYKIIEKRQSVAFWCNPISGHATLYWYQQILGQGPKLLIQFQNNGVVDDSQLPKDRFSAERLKGVDSTLKIQPAKLEDSAVYLCASSSVNADYEQYFGPGTRLTVT.

V gene TRBV7-8 combines with J gene TRBJ1-5; TRBD1 agrees at 7 bases. The CDR3 runs 15 residues. Germline CDR1 reads SGHVS; CDR2 reads FQNEAQ. V gave up 5 bases and J gave up 1 base; unmatched junction bases: 5. DNA of the CDR3: TGTGCCAGCAGCACGCGGACAGGCAGCAATCAGCCCCAGCATTTT. Translating gives CASSTRTGSNQPQHF.

This clonotype was observed many times. Possible read error: a much larger clone is one base away. The rearrangement uses TRBV7-9 and TRBJ2-3; 10 nucleotides agree with TRBD2. V was clipped by 7 bases and J by 6 bases; unmatched bases: 28. The germline V gene has CDR1 SEHNR and CDR2 FQNEAQ (reference sequence). The CDR3 has 21 residues. CDR3 DNA sequence: TGTGCCAGCATCCCTTTAGGGAAGGGGGGTAGCGGGAGGTGGGAGGGTGATACGCAGTATTTT. It yields the protein CASIPLGKGGSGRWEGDTQYF.

This clonotype was seen a few times. A much bigger clone sits one base away, suggesting this may be a read error. CDR3 sequence: CASGTTGNEHFF. The DNA of the CDR3 is TGCGCCAGCGGAACAACAGGGAATGAGCACTTCTTC. The chain is built from TRBV5-1 and TRBJ2-1; D is perhaps TRBD1 (6 bases). The CDR3 extends over 12 amino acids. Germline lookup yields CDR1 SGHRS and CDR2 YFSETQ.

The chain joins TRBV6-1 to TRBJ1-1; D perhaps matches TRBD1 (6 bases). This CDR3 region has 17 residues. The germline V gene has CDR1 MNHNS and CDR2 SASEGT. V was trimmed by 0 bases and J by 1 base, leaving 15 bases between them. CDR3 sequence: CASSEAFQGQENTEAFF. In nucleotides, the CDR3 is TGTGCCAGCAGTGAAGCGTTCCAGGGACAAGAGAACACTGAAGCTTTCTTT.

This clonotype was detected ten times or more. A much larger clone is a single base away; this may be a read error. The gene calls are TRBV12-5 and TRBJ2-5, with D perhaps TRBD1 (5 bases). CDR1 and CDR2 (germline): LGHNT, FRNRAP. The germline V and J ends were trimmed by 6 bases and 5 bases, with 13 bases remaining between them. The CDR3 extends over 13 amino acids. The CDR3 DNA reads TGTGCTAGTGGGAGCCAGGGTGCGGAGACCCAGTACTTC. Its protein is CASGSQGAETQYF. The whole variable domain, filled in from reference TRBV12-5 and TRBJ2-5, reads DARVTQTPRHKVTEMGQEVTMRCQPILGHNTVFWYRQTMMQGLELLAYFRNRAPLDDSGMPKDRFSAEMPDATLATLKIQPSEPRDSAVYFCASGSQGAETQYFGPGTRLLVL.

This clonotype was seen ten or more times. This chain joins TRBV19 and TRBJ1-4; D uncertain. Trimming removed 3 bases at V and 1 base at J, with 18 bases between. The CDR3 loop spans 18 amino acids. Germline-derived CDR1 and CDR2 are LNHDA and SQIVND (reference sequence). The CDR3 protein is CASSIRRGSRITNEKLFF. CDR3 nucleotide sequence: TGTGCCAGTAGTATTAGGCGGGGAAGCCGGATAACTAATGAAAAACTGTTTTTT.

The table lists this clonotype with many counts. This chain uses TRBV7-2 with TRBJ2-7, with D perhaps matching TRBD1 (7 bases). Germline CDR1 reads SGHTA; CDR2 reads FQGNSA. The CDR3 runs to 16 residues. The V and J ends lost 2 bases and 2 bases respectively, with 16 bases between them. The CDR3 DNA reads as TGTGCCAGCAGCTTAATTGTCGGAGGGGGCACCTACGAGCAGTACTTC. This gives the protein CASSLIVGGGTYEQYF. Full variable domain (outside the CDR3, taken from reference TRBV7-2 and TRBJ2-7): GAGVSQSPSNKVTEKGKDVELRCDPISGHTALYWYRQSLGQGLEFLIYFQGNSAPDKSGLPSDRFSAERTGGSVSTLTIQRTQQEDSAVYLCASSLIVGGGTYEQYFGPGTRLTVT.